Each of the 7 T cell receptor beta chains below was sequenced from the same sample in a study of CD8+ T cells in alopecia areata. The authors extracted RNA and reverse transcribed it into cDNA as the sequencing template. TCRdb keeps only in-frame clones here, not all; method: immunoSEQ multiplex PCR. Among about 200,000 clones listed, about three fifths were seen once. This specimen consisted of CD4+ T cells sorted from blood, obtained at week 0. These receptors all come from a human donor with alopecia areata.

The rearrangement joins TRBV2 to TRBJ2-3; D not certain. The CDR3 covers 13 residues. The germline V gene encodes CDR1 SNHLY and CDR2 FYNNEI. The V end lost 7 bases, the J end lost 1 base, and 9 bases lay between the germline ends. The CDR3 nucleotides read TGTGCCAGCAAATACAGACGCACAGATACGCAGTATTTT. It yields the protein CASKYRRTDTQYF.

The chain links TRBV25-1 to TRBJ1-4; D remains unclear. This CDR3 has 14 amino acids. V lost 2 bases and J 7 bases, leaving 11 bases between the germline ends. In germline, CDR1 is MGHDK, CDR2 SYGVNS. CDR3 loop: CASSERLVGEKLFF. CDR3 coding DNA: TGTGCCAGCAGTGAAAGGCTGGTAGGTGAAAAACTGTTTTTT.

The chain carries TRBV4-1 and TRBJ2-1; 9 bases line up with TRBD2. The CDR3 loop spans 19 amino acids. Trimming at V came to 2 bases and at J to 4 bases, leaving 15 bases not matched to a gene. Germline V lookup: CDR1 MGHRA, CDR2 YSYEKL. The CDR3 reads CASSQYPGLAGSEYNEQFF. The CDR3 DNA sequence: TGCGCCAGCAGCCAATACCCGGGGCTAGCGGGGTCGGAGTACAATGAGCAGTTCTTC.

The J gene is TRBJ1-2, the V gene TRBV29-1; 10 bases are shared with TRBD1. V trimming: 5 bases; J trimming: 2 bases; junction bases outside the gene matches: 2. CDR1 is SQVTM and CDR2 is ANQGSEA in the germline V gene. The CDR3 runs 13 residues. The DNA for the CDR3 is TGCAGCGTTCGGACAGGGGGGAACTATGGCTACACCTTC. Its protein product is CSVRTGGNYGYTF.

This chain links TRBV4-1 with TRBJ2-7; unclear D gene. The CDR3 length is 16 residues. The germline V gene encodes CDR1 MGHRA and CDR2 YSYEKL. V was cut by 1 base and J by 4 bases, with 17 bases left in between. The CDR3 loop is CASSQVATVFEYEQYF. Written as DNA, the CDR3 is TGCGCCAGCAGCCAAGTGGCCACCGTCTTTGAGTACGAGCAGTACTTC.

This chain joins TRBV19 and TRBJ2-1; TRBD2 agrees at 13 bases. The CDR3 is made up of 17 amino acids. The germline V gene encodes CDR1 LNHDA and CDR2 SQIVND (reference sequence). V gave up 5 bases and J gave up 7 bases; unmatched junction bases: 11. CDR3 amino acids: CASSLSGLAGSTNEQFF. CDR3 coding DNA: TGTGCCAGTAGTCTTTCGGGACTAGCGGGAAGCACGAATGAGCAGTTCTTC. Full variable domain (outside the CDR3, taken from reference TRBV19 and TRBJ2-1): DGGITQSPKYLFRKEGQNVTLSCEQNLNHDAMYWYRQDPGQGLRLIYYSQIVNDFQKGDIAEGYSVSREKKESFPLTVTSAQKNPTAFYLCASSLSGLAGSTNEQFFGPGTRLTVL.

The chain joins TRBV6-5 to TRBJ2-3; unclear D gene. Germline CDR1 is MNHEY and CDR2 is SVGAGI. The V and J ends lost 0 bases and 0 bases respectively, with 7 bases between them. CDR3 length: 15 amino acids. CDR3 residues: CASSYSILSTDTQYF. DNA for the CDR3: TGTGCCAGCAGTTACTCAATCCTTAGCACAGATACGCAGTATTTT.